This is a list of T cell receptor beta chains from one sample in a study of early T cells in non-severe SARS-CoV-2 infection. TCRdb redid the calling of the 5' RACE reads with MiXCR, one entry per CDR3 protein. Of nearly 95,000 distinct CDR3 sequences in the sample, around 16% were seen once. The input for sequencing was whole blood, taken at baseline. The origin of the receptors is an adult who was a healthcare worker with PCR-confirmed SARS-CoV-2 infection or an uninfected control (not recorded which). Each CDR3 is given with its conserved first and last residue. D genes are given only for firm matches. Expanded clones get a size class; other rows say once, few or many, or leave the size out.

J	V	size	length	D	DNA	CDR3
TRBJ1-4	TRBV6-5	.	15	.	TGTGCCAGCAGTCGCTCGACACCCGGTAATGAAAAACTGTTTTTT	CASSRSTPGNEKLFF
TRBJ1-4	TRBV4-1	.	13	.	TGCGCCAGCAGCCAAGCCCTTTCCGAAAAACTGTTTTTT	CASSQALSEKLFF
TRBJ1-5	TRBV28	.	16	TRBD1	TGTGCCAGCAGTTTATTGGTCGGACAGGGGGATCAGCCCCAGCATTTT	CASSLLVGQGDQPQHF
TRBJ2-5	TRBV27	few	14	.	TGTGCCAACAAAGGATATTTCGGGTTTGAGACCCAGTACTTC	CANKGYFGFETQYF
TRBJ2-5	TRBV20-1	.	12	.	TGCAGTGCTAGGAGTGGGCGAGAGACCCAGTACTTC	CSARSGRETQYF
TRBJ2-1	TRBV5-1	few	12	.	TGCGCCAGCAGCCCGGCCGTGAATGAGCAGTTCTTC	CASSPAVNEQFF
TRBJ2-7	TRBV10-2	few	12	.	TGCGCCAGCGGGGCGGGGACCTACGAGCAGTACTTC	CASGAGTYEQYF
TRBJ1-1	TRBV6-1	.	13	.	TGTGCCAGCAAACGAGACACGGGGTCGTGGGCTTTCTTT	CASKRDTGSWAFF
TRBJ2-5	TRBV10-1	few	13	.	TGCGCCAGCAGTGAACGGGGCAGAGAGACCCAGTACTTC	CASSERGRETQYF
TRBJ2-2	TRBV10-3	.	14	TRBD2	TGTGCCTCAAGACTAGCGGGCCTCTCCGGGGAGCTGTTTTTT	CASRLAGLSGELFF
TRBJ2-1	TRBV7-8	few	19	.	TGTGCCAGCAGCTTAAGGGTGTGGGGGTCACTATCACTCTACAATGAGCAGTTCTTC	CASSLRVWGSLSLYNEQFF
TRBJ1-1	TRBV2	few	15	.	TGTGCCAGCACCGCGACTTTGGGCCTTTCAACCAAAGCTTTCTTT	CASTATLGLSTKAFF
TRBJ1-4	TRBV7-8	.	13	.	TGTGCCAGCAGCTTCGGGATCCTCGAAAAACTGTTTTTT	CASSFGILEKLFF
TRBJ2-7	TRBV20-1	.	12	TRBD1	TGCAGTGCTGGGGACAGGGACTACGAGCAGTACTTC	CSAGDRDYEQYF
TRBJ2-6	TRBV5-4	few	17	.	TGTGCCAGCAGCTTGGGAGGAATGGGTGCTGGGGCCAACGTCCTGACTTTC	CASSLGGMGAGANVLTF
TRBJ1-1	TRBV18	few	15	TRBD1	TGTGCCAGCTCACCACAGGGGGCAGACAACACTGAAGCTTTCTTT	CASSPQGADNTEAFF
TRBJ2-4	TRBV5-4	.	9	.	TGTGCCAGCAGCTCGACGGACCTCTTC	CASSSTDLF
TRBJ1-2	TRBV9	few	13	.	TGTGCCAGCAGCGGGAGCTTTAAACTACCCTACACCTTC	CASSGSFKLPYTF
TRBJ2-1	TRBV20-1	few	13	.	TGCAGTGCTGGGCGCCGCTCCTACAATGAGCAGTTCTTC	CSAGRRSYNEQFF
TRBJ2-5	TRBV7-9	many	13	TRBD2	TGTGCCAGCAGCCGAGCGGGGACAGAGACCCAGTACTTC	CASSRAGTETQYF
TRBJ2-1	TRBV7-9	many	13	.	TGTGCCAGCAGTTACGAGGGGTCGGATGAGCAGTTCTTC	CASSYEGSDEQFF
TRBJ2-5	TRBV2	few	13	.	TGTGCCAGCAGTGTATTCGGTCAAGAGACCCAGTACTTC	CASSVFGQETQYF
TRBJ2-7	TRBV20-1	.	12	.	TGCAGTGCTAGGTATCAGGCCTACGAGCAGTACTTC	CSARYQAYEQYF
TRBJ1-6	TRBV20-1	few	17	.	TGCAGTGCTACTGGGGGCTACCTAAGCTCCTATAATTCACCCCTCCACTTT	CSATGGYLSSYNSPLHF